Following are 30 T cell receptor beta chains from one sample sequenced in a study of shared clonotypes between healthy human individuals. Sequencing was performed with immunoSEQ multiplex PCR; in TCRdb, only in-frame clones are kept and a portion is missing. The repertoire holds roughly 2.4 million clones, with roughly 95% as singletons. Sequenced sample: naive CD4+ T cells sorted from blood. Indicated subset: CD45RA+ positively selected. The receptors were sampled from a man between 18 and 29 years old in good health.

This rearrangement joins TRBV6-4 to TRBJ2-3, with no clear D. With 4 bases removed from V and 2 bases from J, the gap between germline ends came to 7 bases. The CDR3 covers 13 residues. Germline V gene sequence: CDR1 MRHNA, CDR2 SNTAGT. The CDR3 loop reads CASSGEPTDTQYF. CDR3 DNA sequence: TGTGCCAGCAGTGGGGAACCCACAGATACGCAGTATTTT.

The rearrangement joins TRBV2 to TRBJ1-3; D remains ambiguous. The CDR3 has 16 amino acids. Trimming removed 6 bases at V and 2 bases at J, with 17 bases between. Germline V gene lookup returns CDR1 SNHLY and CDR2 FYNNEI. CDR3 DNA sequence: TGTGCCAGCAGCCCCGATACAGCTGTGACTGGAAACACCATATATTTT. Residues: CASSPDTAVTGNTIYF. The full variable domain, rest sourced from reference TRBV2 and TRBJ1-3, is EPEVTQTPSHQVTQMGQEVILRCVPISNHLYFYWYRQILGQKVEFLVSFYNNEISEKSEIFDDQFSVERPDGSNFTLKIRSTKLEDSAMYFCASSPDTAVTGNTIYFGEGSWLTVV.

J is TRBJ2-2 and V is TRBV9, with 7 bases matching TRBD1. CDR1 and CDR2 (germline): SGDLS, YYNGEE. The CDR3 sequence is 16 residues long. Trimming at V came to 4 bases and at J to 5 bases, leaving 11 bases not matched to a gene. The CDR3: CASSPTSGGNTGELFF. CDR3 bases: TGTGCCAGCAGCCCGACCTCAGGGGGAAATACCGGGGAGCTGTTTTTT.

V gene TRBV5-4 combines with J gene TRBJ2-5; 10 bases are a match to TRBD1. The CDR3 runs 12 residues. The ends lost 7 bases at V and 4 bases at J; junction bases unmatched: 1. Germline V gives CDR1 SGHNT, CDR2 YYREEE (reference sequence). The CDR3 here is CASRTGGETQYF. For the CDR3, the DNA is TGTGCCAGCCGGACAGGGGGAGAGACCCAGTACTTC.

The chain carries TRBV6-1 and TRBJ2-2; 7 nucleotides agree with TRBD1. CDR1 is MNHNS and CDR2 is SASEGT in the germline V gene. V was pared by 4 bases and J by 6 bases, with 17 bases of the junction left unmatched. This CDR3 comprises 18 residues. CDR3 residues: CASSGGTEGPFVAGELFF. The CDR3 DNA reads TGTGCCAGCAGTGGGGGGACAGAGGGCCCCTTTGTGGCCGGGGAGCTGTTTTTT.

The chain is built from TRBV5-1 and TRBJ1-1; 9 bases align to TRBD1. CDR3 length equals 14 residues. Germline CDR1 SGHRS, CDR2 YFSETQ. Unmatched junction bases numbered 2, after V lost 0 bases and J lost 5 bases. The CDR3 coding sequence is TGCGCCAGCAGCTTGGGACAGGGGGAAACTGAAGCTTTCTTT. Amino acids: CASSLGQGETEAFF.

The gene calls are TRBV6-5 and TRBJ1-2, with 11 bases aligning to TRBD1. Germline V lookup: CDR1 MNHEY, CDR2 SVGAGI. V trimming: 5 bases; J trimming: 8 bases; junction bases outside the gene matches: 4. The CDR3 spans 13 residues. The CDR3 DNA sequence: TGTGCCAGCAGTGTCGGGACAGGGGGGGGCTACACCTTC. Encoded protein: CASSVGTGGGYTF.

This clone has only one observation. This chain connects TRBV14 to TRBJ2-7; 10 bases are shared with TRBD1. The CDR3 has 17 amino acids. Germline CDR1 reads SGHDN; CDR2 reads FVKESK. V shed 1 base, J shed 2 bases, and the junction held 8 bases outside the gene matches. CDR3 sequence: CASSQVLGQGFTYEQYF. The CDR3 DNA follows: TGTGCCAGCAGCCAAGTTCTGGGACAGGGGTTTACCTACGAGCAGTACTTC. Filled out from reference TRBV14 and TRBJ2-7, the complete variable domain reads EAGVTQFPSHSVIEKGQTVTLRCDPISGHDNLYWYRRVMGKEIKFLLHFVKESKQDESGMPNNRFLAERTGGTYSTLKVQPAELEDSGVYFCASSQVLGQGFTYEQYFGPGTRLTVT.

The chain has TRBV30 and TRBJ1-2; no clear D gene. The CDR3 extends over 12 amino acids. V was trimmed by 0 bases and J by 3 bases, leaving 5 bases between them. Germline-derived CDR1 and CDR2 are GTSNPN and SVGIG (reference sequence). The CDR3 DNA reads as TGTGCCTGGAGTGTTTCGGACTATGGCTACACCTTC. It is translated as CAWSVSDYGYTF.

The V gene is TRBV5-1, the J gene TRBJ2-5, with 10 bases matching TRBD1. Germline V gives CDR1 SGHRS, CDR2 YFSETQ. The CDR3 is made up of 14 amino acids. Losses at the gene ends were 7 bases for V and 5 bases for J; bases not matched to a gene: 8. The CDR3 DNA reads as TGCGCCAGCGGTGGACAGGGGGTAATCGAGACCCAGTACTTC. It codes for CASGGQGVIETQYF. The full variable domain, rest sourced from reference TRBV5-1 and TRBJ2-5, is KAGVTQTPRYLIKTRGQQVTLSCSPISGHRSVSWYQQTPGQGLQFLFEYFSETQRNKGNFPGRFSGRQFSNSRSEMNVSTLELGDSALYLCASGGQGVIETQYFGPGTRLLVL.

The chain couples TRBV6-5 to TRBJ2-7; no clear D. V dropped 0 bases and J dropped 2 bases, with 11 bases sitting between them. This CDR3 has 15 amino acids. The germline gives CDR1 MNHEY, CDR2 SVGAGI. This CDR3 is CASSYSLGSTYEQYF. In nucleotides, the CDR3 is TGTGCCAGCAGTTACTCGCTCGGTAGCACCTACGAGCAGTACTTC.

The rearrangement joins TRBV19 to TRBJ1-2, with no clear D. Germline CDR1 reads LNHDA; CDR2 reads SQIVND (reference sequence). The CDR3 is 13 amino acids. The V and J ends lost 5 bases and 1 base respectively, with 8 bases between them. CDR3 region: CASSPGSNYGYTF. CDR3 DNA: TGTGCCAGTAGTCCGGGCAGTAACTATGGCTACACCTTC.

This chain uses TRBV30 with TRBJ1-2; tentative D call: TRBD1 (6 bases). Germline values: CDR1 GTSNPN, CDR2 SVGIG (reference sequence). Between the trimmed V and J ends, which lost 4 bases and 0 bases, there was a span of 12 bases. This CDR3 has 14 amino acids. CDR3 protein: CAWTQGPANYGYTF. The CDR3 DNA reads TGTGCCTGGACTCAGGGGCCCGCTAACTATGGCTACACCTTC.

J is TRBJ1-2 and V is TRBV25-1; D is ambiguous. Between the trimmed V and J ends, which lost 0 bases and 4 bases, there was a span of 6 bases. The CDR3 is 13 amino acids. Germline V CDR1 and CDR2: MGHDK, SYGVNS. CDR3 coding DNA: TGTGCCAGCAGTGAATACCAGGCCTATGGCTACACCTTC. The encoded protein is CASSEYQAYGYTF.

On this clone: In the same sample, other DNA sequences code for this CDR3. This chain links TRBV5-1 with TRBJ2-3; TRBD2 matches at 11 bases. J gave up 3 bases and V 0 bases, and 3 bases lay outside the gene matches. The germline V gene encodes CDR1 SGHRS and CDR2 YFSETQ. The CDR3 consists of 16 residues. The CDR3 spells CASSLALAGGTDTQYF. CDR3 DNA: TGCGCCAGCAGCTTGGCCCTAGCGGGGGGTACAGATACGCAGTATTTT.

The chain carries TRBV2 and TRBJ2-5; TRBD2 aligns across 14 bases. Germline V CDR1 and CDR2: SNHLY, FYNNEI. The CDR3 loop spans 14 amino acids. Germline trimming cut 1 base from V and 13 bases from J; bases unmatched to any gene: 5. This CDR3 is CASSEGLAGGHPYF. In nucleotides, the CDR3 is TGTGCCAGCAGTGAAGGACTAGCGGGGGGGCATCCGTACTTC.

The CDR3 DNA is TGTGCCAGCAGTTTACCACCTGGGAGACGGTTCTTC. Residues: CASSLPPGRRFF. J is TRBJ2-1 and V is TRBV28, with D possibly being TRBD2 (5 bases). Trimming took off 2 bases at V and 15 bases at J, with 14 bases between the two ends. The CDR3 has 12 amino acids. Germline V CDR1 and CDR2: MDHEN, SYDVKM.

This clone was found once. The rearrangement uses TRBV2 and TRBJ2-7; a weak D match, TRBD2 (6 bases). The V end lost 1 base, the J end lost 7 bases, and 17 bases lay between the germline ends. Germline V gene data show CDR1 as SNHLY and CDR2 as FYNNEI. The CDR3 has 15 amino acids. CDR3 in DNA: TGTGCCAGCAGTGAAGGGGGGGTCGGTAGGGAAGAGCAGTACTTC. Protein: CASSEGGVGREEQYF.

Regarding this clone: The same CDR3 can be traced to other DNA sequences in this sample. As DNA, the CDR3 is TGTGCCAGCAGTTACGGCCGGGACGCCTACGAGCAGTACTTC. Translated, it gives CASSYGRDAYEQYF. The V gene is TRBV6-6, the J gene TRBJ2-7; D possibly matches TRBD1 or TRBD2 (5 bases each). V was shortened by 2 bases and J by 2 bases, with 10 bases between the two germline ends. The CDR3 consists of 14 residues. The germline V gene has CDR1 MNHNY and CDR2 SVGAGI (reference sequence).

The chain combines TRBV5-6 with TRBJ2-6, with 10 bases lining up with TRBD1. The J segment lost 2 bases and the V segment lost 0 bases, leaving 5 bases of the junction unmatched. Germline loops: CDR1 SGHDT, CDR2 YYEEEE. This CDR3 is built from 18 residues. The CDR3 region is CASSLGMTGGPGANVLTF. The CDR3 DNA sequence: TGTGCCAGCAGCTTGGGAATGACAGGGGGCCCTGGGGCCAACGTCCTGACTTTC.

The chain recombines TRBV11-2 with TRBJ1-1; D not resolved. The CDR3 extends over 14 amino acids. Looked up from germline, CDR1 is SGHAT and CDR2 is FQNNGV. The V and J ends lost 5 bases and 1 base respectively, with 11 bases between them. The CDR3 nucleotides are TGTGCCAGCAGCCCGGCAATCTGGAACACTGAAGCTTTCTTT. Its translation: CASSPAIWNTEAFF.

The V call is TRBV18, the J call TRBJ2-7, with 10 positions matching TRBD2. The CDR3 contains 16 residues. With V trimmed by 3 bases and J by 6 bases, 11 bases remained unmatched. Germline assignment: CDR1 KGHSH and CDR2 LQKENI. This chain's CDR3 is CASSPLGLAGESEQYF. In nucleotides, the CDR3 is TGTGCCAGCTCACCGCTGGGGCTAGCGGGAGAGAGCGAGCAGTACTTC.

The V gene is TRBV30, the J gene TRBJ2-2, with 12 bases identical to TRBD2. Germline V lookup: CDR1 GTSNPN, CDR2 SVGIG (reference sequence). Trimming removed 3 bases from V and 2 bases from J; junction bases left unmatched: 7. The CDR3 consists of 17 residues. CDR3: CAWRGGLAGPNTGELFF. CDR3 DNA sequence: TGTGCCTGGAGGGGAGGACTAGCGGGACCCAACACCGGGGAGCTGTTTTTT.

The chain employs TRBV10-3 and TRBJ2-1; 10 nucleotides line up with TRBD1. Per the germline V gene, CDR1 is ENHRY and CDR2 is SYGVKD. With V trimmed by 11 bases and J by 8 bases, 15 bases remained unmatched. The CDR3 is made up of 15 amino acids. DNA for the CDR3: TGTGCCGCTACCCAATCGACAGGGGGCATCGATGAGCAGTTCTTC. Amino acid sequence: CAATQSTGGIDEQFF.

The chain combines TRBV10-3 with TRBJ2-5; D might be TRBD2 (5 bases). The germline V gene encodes CDR1 ENHRY and CDR2 SYGVKD. V dropped 3 bases and J dropped 3 bases, with 14 bases sitting between them. The CDR3 consists of 15 residues. As DNA, the CDR3 is TGTGCCATCAGTGATTCTCGAGCGGTAAAAGAGACCCAGTACTTC. Its translation: CAISDSRAVKETQYF.

The chain joins TRBV27 to TRBJ1-5; a weak D match, TRBD1 (5 bases). The length of the CDR3 is 14 residues. Germline V gene lookup returns CDR1 MNHEY and CDR2 SMNVEV (reference sequence). The V end was cut by 4 bases, the J end by 5 bases, with 12 bases between. CDR3: CASSSLWGDQPQHF. CDR3 nucleotides: TGTGCCAGCAGTTCCCTGTGGGGGGATCAGCCCCAGCATTTT.

J is TRBJ2-1 and V is TRBV19; 11 bases match TRBD2. Germline V lookup: CDR1 LNHDA, CDR2 SQIVND (reference sequence). The CDR3 is 17 amino acids. The V gene end was trimmed by 2 bases and the J gene end by 5 bases; junction bases not matched to a gene: 8. CDR3 in amino acids: CASSIMASGRSHNEQFF. CDR3 bases: TGTGCCAGTAGTATAATGGCTAGCGGGAGGTCCCACAATGAGCAGTTCTTC.

In its sample, this clone was seen once. The chain is built from TRBV4-3 and TRBJ1-2; 8 bases are shared with TRBD1. The junction had 11 bases not matched to a gene; V was cut back by 0 bases and J by 8 bases. Germline-derived CDR1 and CDR2 are LGHNA and YSLEER. This CDR3 region has 16 residues. The CDR3 here is CASSQELTGQGKGYTF. In DNA, the CDR3 is TGCGCCAGCAGCCAAGAATTAACAGGACAGGGTAAGGGCTACACCTTC.

The chain has TRBV7-6 and TRBJ2-7, with TRBD1 matching 8 bases. CDR1 and CDR2 from the germline V gene are SGHVS and FNYEAQ. The V and J ends lost 5 bases and 3 bases, in that order; junction bases with no gene match: 6. The CDR3 length is 14 residues. The CDR3 DNA reads TGTGCCAGCAGCGTAGGACAGGGAGGCTACGAGCAGTACTTC. Its protein is CASSVGQGGYEQYF.

This sequence joins TRBV7-3 and TRBJ2-3, with no clear D. The V end was cut by 2 bases, the J end by 1 base, with 4 bases between. The CDR3 is 13 residues long. Germline CDR1 reads SGHTA; CDR2 reads FQGTGA. As DNA, the CDR3 is TGTGCCAGCAGCTTATTTGGCACAGATACGCAGTATTTT. Protein product: CASSLFGTDTQYF.